Detailed here is one T cell receptor beta chain. The clone's antigen remains unknown. No quality values exist for individual bases; no much larger clone is one base distant. The CDR3 measures 14 amino acids from cysteine to phenylalanine. The CDR3 DNA has 42 bases and is translated from base 1. CDR1 and CDR2, looked up from the germline V gene, are MNHEY and SVGAGI. Clipping removes 6 bases from V and 4 bases from J, with 5 as the unmatched junction base count. The time point label, read with the paper, signifies: baseline before first vaccination. Vaccinee samples were obtained from the UK trials COV001 and COV002, which included a single-blind randomized controlled phase 2/3 trial of AZD1222 (ChAdOx1 nCoV-19) in healthy adults. Trial participant PBMC samples were collected at day 0 and day 28 after the second dose for TCRbeta chain sequencing. The CDR3 regions of human TCRbeta chains were subjected to immunosequencing. On the study's bioinformatics: TCRs in the repertoires were compared against a reference library of SARS-CoV-2-specific TCRs that had been generated with the MIRA antigen-specificity platform. Breadth was defined as the fraction of unique TCRs that were SARS-CoV-2-associated, and depth was defined as the fraction of total T cells that were SARS-CoV-2-associated. Using the MIRA data, each spike-specific TCR was mapped to the spike region that the TCR reacts to and placed in a CD4 or CD8 class. Log10-transformed breadth and depth values were compared by one-way ANOVA with Sidak's multiple comparisons tests. In TCRdb, the immuneACCESS table is reduced to in-frame sequences with V and J assigned. These tables do not hold every clone; where another copy was compared, an unresolved V gene accounts for under half, and the others remain unexplained. V, J and clone size are taken as reported in that table, and D and trimming were inferred from the DNA itself. The sample yields about 140,000 clones; roughly 90% were counted once. The top ten clones comprise around 5.1% of the sample.

The data derive from a study of T cell responses to AZD1222 COVID-19 vaccine (dated by TCRdb to about 2021). Broadly, across the study: AZD1222 recipients whose second dose came at about 4 weeks and those whose second dose came at about 12 weeks were combined into one group, since spike-specific TCR depth and breadth did not differ between the two schedules. Enrollment into the trials was organized by age into subgroups of 18-55, 56-69 and 70-plus years, and those subgroups contained about 150, 27 and 61 TCR-sequenced participants, respectively. A total of 230 to 250 trial participants underwent TCR sequencing, of whom approximately 200 had received two doses of AZD1222 and about 25 had received two doses of the MenACWY control vaccine. The research as a whole found: Spike-specific TCR breadth and depth rose significantly after two AZD1222 doses compared with day 0 and with MenACWY recipients. Epitopes outside the regions mutated in the B.1.351 and B.1.1.7 variants were reportedly recognized by nearly half of the unique spike-specific TCRs. The vaccine-associated CD4 TCRs covered the entire spike protein, and the dominant responses fell in regions 160-218 and 743-854. The 56-69-year group was small, and its depth increase did not reach significance, likely because of low power. Because no samples from the day 14 peak response were available, repertoires could be characterized only after the peak T cell response. Conclusions about previously exposed vaccinees were limited because only six or seven AZD1222 recipients were SARS-CoV-2 seropositive at baseline. Participants were mostly white British and included more females than males, and it was suggested by the authors that clonal diversity may have been underestimated.

This TCR came from an adult in good health. The specimen comprised peripheral blood, sampled on day 0 of AZD1222 vaccination. Recombination joined TRBV6-5 with TRBJ2-3; TRBD1 aligns with 9 central bases. The nucleotide sequence is given as TGTGCCAGCAGGAGGACAGGGGAGTCAGATACGCAGTATTTT. This yields the protein CASRRTGESDTQYF.